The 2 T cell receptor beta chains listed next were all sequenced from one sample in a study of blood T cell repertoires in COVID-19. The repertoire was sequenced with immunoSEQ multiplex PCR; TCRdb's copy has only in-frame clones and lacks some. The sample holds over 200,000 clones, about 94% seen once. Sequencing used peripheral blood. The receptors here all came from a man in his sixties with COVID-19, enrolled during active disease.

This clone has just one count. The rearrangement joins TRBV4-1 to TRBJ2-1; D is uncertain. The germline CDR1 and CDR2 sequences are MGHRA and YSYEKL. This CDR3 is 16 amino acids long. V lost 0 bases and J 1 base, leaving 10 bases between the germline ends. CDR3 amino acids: CASSQEGRVSYNEQFF. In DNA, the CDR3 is TGCGCCAGCAGCCAAGAGGGCAGAGTTTCCTACAATGAGCAGTTCTTC.

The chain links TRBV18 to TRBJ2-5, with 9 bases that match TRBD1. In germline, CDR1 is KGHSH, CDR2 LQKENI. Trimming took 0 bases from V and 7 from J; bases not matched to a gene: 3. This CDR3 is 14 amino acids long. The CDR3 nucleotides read TGTGCCAGCTCACCACCGGGACAGGGTTGGACCCAGTACTTC. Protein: CASSPPGQGWTQYF.